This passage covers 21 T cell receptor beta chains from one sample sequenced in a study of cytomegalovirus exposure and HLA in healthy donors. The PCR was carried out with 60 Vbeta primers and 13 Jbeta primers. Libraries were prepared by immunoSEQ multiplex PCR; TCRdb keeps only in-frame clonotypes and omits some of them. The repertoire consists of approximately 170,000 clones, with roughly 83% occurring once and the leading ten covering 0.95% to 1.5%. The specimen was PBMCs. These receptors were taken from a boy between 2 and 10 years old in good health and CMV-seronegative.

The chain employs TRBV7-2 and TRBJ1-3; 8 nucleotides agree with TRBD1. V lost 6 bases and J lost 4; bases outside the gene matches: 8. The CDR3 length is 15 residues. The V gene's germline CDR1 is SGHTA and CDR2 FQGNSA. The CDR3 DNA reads TGTGCCAGCAGTCCAGGGGGCGCGACGGGAAACACCATATATTTT. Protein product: CASSPGGATGNTIYF.

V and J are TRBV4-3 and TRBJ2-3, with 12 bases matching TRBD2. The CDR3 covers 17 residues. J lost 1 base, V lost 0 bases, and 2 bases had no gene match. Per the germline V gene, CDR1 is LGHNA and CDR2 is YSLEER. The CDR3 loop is CASSQDPSGRGTDTQYF. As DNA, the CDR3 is TGCGCCAGCAGCCAAGATCCTAGCGGGAGGGGCACAGATACGCAGTATTTT.

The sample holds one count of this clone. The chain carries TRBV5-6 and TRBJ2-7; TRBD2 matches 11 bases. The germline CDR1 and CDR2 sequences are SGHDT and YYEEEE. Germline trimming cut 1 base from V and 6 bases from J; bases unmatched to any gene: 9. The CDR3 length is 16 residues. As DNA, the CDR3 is TGTGCCAGCAGCTTGCTACTAGCGGGAGCGACTGGCGAGCAGTACTTC. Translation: CASSLLLAGATGEQYF.

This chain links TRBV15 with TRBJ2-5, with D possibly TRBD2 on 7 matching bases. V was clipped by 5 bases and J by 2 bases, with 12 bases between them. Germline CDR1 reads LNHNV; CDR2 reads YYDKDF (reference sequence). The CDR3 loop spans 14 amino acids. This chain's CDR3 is CATSRGAIQETQYF. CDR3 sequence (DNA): TGTGCCACCAGCCGGGGGGCAATACAAGAGACCCAGTACTTC.

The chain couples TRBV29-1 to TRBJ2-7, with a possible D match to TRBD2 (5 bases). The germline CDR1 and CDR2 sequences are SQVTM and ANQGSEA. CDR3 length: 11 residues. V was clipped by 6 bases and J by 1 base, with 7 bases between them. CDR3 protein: CSVADSYEQYF. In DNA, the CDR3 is TGCAGCGTAGCGGATTCCTACGAGCAGTACTTC.

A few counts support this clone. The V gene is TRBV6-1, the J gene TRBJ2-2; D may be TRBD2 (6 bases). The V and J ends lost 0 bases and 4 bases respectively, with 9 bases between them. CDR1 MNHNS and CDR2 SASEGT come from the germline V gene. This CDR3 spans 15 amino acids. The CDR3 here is CASSEAPGVTGELFF. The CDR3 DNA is TGTGCCAGCAGTGAAGCGCCGGGGGTCACCGGGGAGCTGTTTTTT.

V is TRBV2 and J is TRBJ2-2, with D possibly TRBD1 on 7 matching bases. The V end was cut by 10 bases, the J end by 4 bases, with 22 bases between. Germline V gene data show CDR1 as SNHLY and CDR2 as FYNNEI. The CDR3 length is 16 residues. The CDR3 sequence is CATSGDRLKSTGELFF. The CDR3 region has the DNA TGTGCCACCTCGGGGGACAGACTAAAGAGCACCGGGGAGCTGTTTTTT.

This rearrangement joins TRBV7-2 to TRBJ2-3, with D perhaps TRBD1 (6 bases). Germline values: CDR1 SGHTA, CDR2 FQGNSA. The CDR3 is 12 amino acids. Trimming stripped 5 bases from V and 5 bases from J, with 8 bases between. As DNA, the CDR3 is TGTGCCAGCAGCCTACAGGGAGATACGCAGTATTTT. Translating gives CASSLQGDTQYF.

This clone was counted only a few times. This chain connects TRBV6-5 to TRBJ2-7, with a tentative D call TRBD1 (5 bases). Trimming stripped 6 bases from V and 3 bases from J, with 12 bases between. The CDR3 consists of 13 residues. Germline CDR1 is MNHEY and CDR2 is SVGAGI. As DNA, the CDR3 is TGTGCCAGCAGCCCCGACAGACTCTACGAGCAGTACTTC. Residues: CASSPDRLYEQYF.

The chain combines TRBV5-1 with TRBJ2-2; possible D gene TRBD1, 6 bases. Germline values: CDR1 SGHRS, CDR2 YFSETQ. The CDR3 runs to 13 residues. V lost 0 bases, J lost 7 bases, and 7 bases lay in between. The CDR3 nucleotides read TGCGCCAGCAGCTTGGAGGGGGTCGGGGAGCTGTTTTTT. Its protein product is CASSLEGVGELFF.

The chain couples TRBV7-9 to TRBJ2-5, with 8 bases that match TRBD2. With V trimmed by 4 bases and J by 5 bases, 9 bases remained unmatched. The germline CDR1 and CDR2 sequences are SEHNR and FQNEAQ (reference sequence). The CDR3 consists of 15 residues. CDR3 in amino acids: CASSSRGDAEETQYF. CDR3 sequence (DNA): TGTGCCAGCAGCTCGCGGGGGGATGCTGAGGAGACCCAGTACTTC.

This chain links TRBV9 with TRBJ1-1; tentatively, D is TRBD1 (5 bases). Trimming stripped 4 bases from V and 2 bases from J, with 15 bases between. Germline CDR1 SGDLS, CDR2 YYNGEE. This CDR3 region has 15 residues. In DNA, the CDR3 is TGTGCCAGCAGCCCCCACAGGCTTTCCAACACTGAAGCTTTCTTT. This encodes CASSPHRLSNTEAFF.

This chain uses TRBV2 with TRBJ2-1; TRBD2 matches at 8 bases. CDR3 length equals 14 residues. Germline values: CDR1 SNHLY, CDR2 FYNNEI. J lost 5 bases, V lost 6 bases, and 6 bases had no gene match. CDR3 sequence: CASRASGLNNEQFF. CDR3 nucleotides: TGTGCCAGCAGGGCTAGCGGGCTAAACAATGAGCAGTTCTTC.

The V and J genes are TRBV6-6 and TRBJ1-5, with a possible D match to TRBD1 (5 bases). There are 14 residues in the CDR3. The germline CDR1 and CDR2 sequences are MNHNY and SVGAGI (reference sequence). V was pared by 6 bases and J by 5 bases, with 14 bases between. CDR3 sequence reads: CASRGRDGYQPQHF. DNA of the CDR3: TGTGCCAGCAGGGGGCGGGACGGATATCAGCCCCAGCATTTT.

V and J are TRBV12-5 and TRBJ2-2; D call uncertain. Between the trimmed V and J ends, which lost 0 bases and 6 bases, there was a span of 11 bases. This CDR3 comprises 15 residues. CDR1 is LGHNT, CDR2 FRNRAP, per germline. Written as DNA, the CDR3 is TGTGCTAGTGGTTTGGTACTTGCAGGCCCCGGGGAGCTGTTTTTT. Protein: CASGLVLAGPGELFF. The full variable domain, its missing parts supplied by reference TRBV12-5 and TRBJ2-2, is DARVTQTPRHKVTEMGQEVTMRCQPILGHNTVFWYRQTMMQGLELLAYFRNRAPLDDSGMPKDRFSAEMPDATLATLKIQPSEPRDSAVYFCASGLVLAGPGELFFGEGSRLTVL.

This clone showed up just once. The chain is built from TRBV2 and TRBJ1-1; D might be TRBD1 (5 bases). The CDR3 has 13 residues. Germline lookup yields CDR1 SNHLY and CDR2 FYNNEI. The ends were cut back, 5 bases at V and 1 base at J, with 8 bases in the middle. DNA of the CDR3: TGTGCCAGCAGTATGGGGGGGAACACTGAAGCTTTCTTT. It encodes CASSMGGNTEAFF.

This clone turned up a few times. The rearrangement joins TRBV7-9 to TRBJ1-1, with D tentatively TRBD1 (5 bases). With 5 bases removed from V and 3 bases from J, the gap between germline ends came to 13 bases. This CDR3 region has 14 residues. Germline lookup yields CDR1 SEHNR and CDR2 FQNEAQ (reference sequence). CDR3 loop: CASSPPKGDTEAFF. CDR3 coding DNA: TGTGCCAGCAGCCCCCCCAAAGGGGACACTGAAGCTTTCTTT. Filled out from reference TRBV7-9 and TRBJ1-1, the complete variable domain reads DTGVSQNPRHKITKRGQNVTFRCDPISEHNRLYWYRQTLGQGPEFLTYFQNEAQLEKSRLLSDRFSAERPKGSFSTLEIQRTEQGDSAMYLCASSPPKGDTEAFFGQGTRLTVV.

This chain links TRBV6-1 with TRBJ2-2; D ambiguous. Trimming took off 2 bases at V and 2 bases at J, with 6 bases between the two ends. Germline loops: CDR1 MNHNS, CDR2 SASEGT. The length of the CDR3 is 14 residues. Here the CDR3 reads CASSELTNTGELFF. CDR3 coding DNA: TGTGCCAGCAGTGAATTGACTAACACCGGGGAGCTGTTTTTT.

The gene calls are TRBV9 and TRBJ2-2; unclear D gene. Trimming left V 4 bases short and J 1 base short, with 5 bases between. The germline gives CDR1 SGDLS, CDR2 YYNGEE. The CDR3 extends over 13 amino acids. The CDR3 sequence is CASSPMNTGELFF. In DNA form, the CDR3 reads TGTGCCAGCAGCCCAATGAACACCGGGGAGCTGTTTTTT. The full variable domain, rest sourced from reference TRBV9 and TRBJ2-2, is DSGVTQTPKHLITATGQRVTLRCSPRSGDLSVYWYQQSLDQGLQFLIQYYNGEERAKGNILERFSAQQFPDLHSELNLSSLELGDSALYFCASSPMNTGELFFGEGSRLTVL.

CDR3 protein: CASSSPGLAGSEQFF. CDR3 nucleotides: TGTGCCAGCAGCTCACCTGGGCTAGCGGGGTCTGAGCAGTTCTTC. V and J are TRBV7-2 and TRBJ2-1; TRBD2 matches 9 bases. Trimming at V came to 4 bases and at J to 9 bases, leaving 10 bases not matched to a gene. This CDR3 is 15 amino acids long. The germline CDR1 and CDR2 sequences are SGHTA and FQGNSA.

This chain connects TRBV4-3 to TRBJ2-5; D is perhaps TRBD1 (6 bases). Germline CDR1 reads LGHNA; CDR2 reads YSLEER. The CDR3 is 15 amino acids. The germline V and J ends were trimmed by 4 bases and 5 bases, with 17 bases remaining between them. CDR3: CASSPIEGGKETQYF. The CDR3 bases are TGCGCCAGCAGCCCCATAGAAGGGGGAAAGGAGACCCAGTACTTC.